The 7 T cell receptor beta chains given below trace back to one sample, sequenced in a study of cytomegalovirus exposure and HLA in healthy donors. Profiling relied on immunoSEQ multiplex PCR, and the TCRdb table lists in-frame clones only, not all of them. The sample lists over 75,000 clones; approximately 90% were seen once. The specimen was PBMCs. These receptors came from a man aged 25-45 years in good health and CMV-seronegative.

The gene calls are TRBV5-1 and TRBJ2-3, with 8 bases aligning to TRBD1. J gave up 6 bases and V 4 bases, and 10 bases lay outside the gene matches. The CDR3 runs 15 residues. Germline CDR1 reads SGHRS; CDR2 reads YFSETQ. The CDR3 here is CASSRGQGMLDTQYF. Written as DNA, the CDR3 is TGCGCCAGCAGCCGCGGACAGGGCATGTTGGATACGCAGTATTTT.

The chain uses TRBV4-1 and TRBJ2-7; 8 positions match TRBD2. V shed 1 base and J 6 bases; nucleotides not matched to a gene: 5. Germline V gene sequence: CDR1 MGHRA, CDR2 YSYEKL. The CDR3 is 14 amino acids. The CDR3 bases are TGCGCCAGCAGCCAAGTCGGCAGCGGGGGCGAGCAGTACTTC. Encoded protein: CASSQVGSGGEQYF.

The rearrangement joins TRBV9 to TRBJ1-2; no firm D call. CDR1 and CDR2 (germline): SGDLS, YYNGEE. This CDR3 contains 14 residues. V lost 0 bases to trimming and J lost 7 bases, with 13 bases between them. The CDR3 is CASSVGGLLRGYTF. CDR3 in DNA: TGTGCCAGCAGCGTAGGAGGACTACTTCGTGGCTACACCTTC.

The chain links TRBV23-1 to TRBJ2-1; D is perhaps TRBD1 (5 bases). TRBV23-1 is classed as an ORF, of uncertain function. V lost 2 bases and J lost 5, with 16 bases in between. The CDR3 covers 16 residues. The DNA for the CDR3 is TGCGCCAGCAGTCAAATTTTAGGGGCCGCAAACAATGAGCAGTTCTTC. Translating it yields CASSQILGAANNEQFF.

This CDR3 reads CASSLEGQNYGYTF. CDR3 coding DNA: TGTGCCAGCAGTTTGGAGGGACAGAACTATGGCTACACCTTC. The rearrangement uses TRBV28 and TRBJ1-2; 7 bases are shared with TRBD1. The CDR3 sequence is 14 residues long. V dropped 3 bases and J dropped 2; count of bases not matched to a gene: 3. CDR1 and CDR2 from the germline V gene are MDHEN and SYDVKM.

The gene calls are TRBV5-4 and TRBJ2-2, with D hard to call. The CDR3 spans 13 residues. Trimming left V 4 bases short and J 2 bases short, with 6 bases between. Germline assignment: CDR1 SGHNT and CDR2 YYREEE (reference sequence). This CDR3 reads CASSVLNTGELFF. In DNA form, the CDR3 reads TGTGCCAGCAGCGTGTTAAACACCGGGGAGCTGTTTTTT.

The J gene is TRBJ1-1, the V gene TRBV15, with D possibly matching TRBD1 (5 bases). V lost 5 bases, J lost 0 bases, and 10 bases lay in between. In germline, CDR1 is LNHNV, CDR2 YYDKDF (reference sequence). This CDR3 spans 14 amino acids. The CDR3 spells CATSWGGLNTEAFF. The CDR3 DNA is TGTGCCACCAGCTGGGGCGGCTTGAACACTGAAGCTTTCTTT.